This TCR beta chain was retrieved from a study of blood T cell repertoires in COVID-19. Study in general: There were acute and convalescent COVID-19 samples, and they came from the United States, Italy and Spain. Nucleic acid was either cDNA or gDNA, and it came from T cells, B-cell-depleted T cells, or PBMCs.

TCRdb keeps only in-frame clones here, not all; method: immunoSEQ multiplex PCR. The sample holds 250,000 to 300,000 clones, roughly 93% seen once. Sequenced material: PBMCs or T cells enriched from blood (not recorded which). The sequence came from a woman aged 40 to 50 with acute COVID-19.

DNA of the CDR3: TGTGCCAGCAGCCTCGCAGGGATTGAGAACTATGGCTACACCTTC. This gives the protein CASSLAGIENYGYTF. V and J are TRBV7-9 and TRBJ1-2; D is perhaps TRBD1 (5 bases). Looked up from germline, CDR1 is SEHNR and CDR2 is FQNEAQ (reference sequence). V lost 5 bases, J lost 2 bases, and 15 bases lay in between. This CDR3 spans 15 amino acids.